These 20 T cell receptor beta chains came from one sample sequenced in a study of stem cell transplantation in POMP-related autoinflammatory disease. Sequencing was performed with immunoSEQ multiplex PCR; in TCRdb, only in-frame clones are kept and a portion is missing. There are roughly 32,000 clones in the sample; 85% to 90% occur only once, and 0.72% lies in the top ten. Material: CD4+ T cells from PBMCs, obtained before stem cell transplantation. These receptors came from a human donor with POMP-related autoinflammation and immune dysregulation (PRAID).

The chain carries TRBV4-2 and TRBJ2-2; D not certain. The ends were cut back, 6 bases at V and 0 bases at J, with 14 bases in the middle. The CDR3 runs to 16 residues. Germline assignment: CDR1 LGHNA and CDR2 YNFKEQ. CDR3 nucleotide sequence: TGTGCCAGCAGGCAGAGAGAAAGGGCGAACACCGGGGAGCTGTTTTTT. Its translation: CASRQRERANTGELFF.

This chain uses TRBV9 with TRBJ2-2, with 9 positions matching TRBD1. Germline CDR1 and CDR2: SGDLS and YYNGEE. The CDR3 length is 16 residues. V was pared by 0 bases and J by 5 bases, with 5 bases of the junction left unmatched. Here the CDR3 DNA reads TGTGCCAGCAGCGTAGACAGGGGGCTGGGAACCGGGGAGCTGTTTTTT. It yields the protein CASSVDRGLGTGELFF.

J is TRBJ2-5 and V is TRBV7-9, with D hard to call. Trimming stripped 3 bases from V and 7 bases from J, with 12 bases between. Germline lookup yields CDR1 SEHNR and CDR2 FQNEAQ (reference sequence). The CDR3 sequence is 13 residues long. The DNA for the CDR3 is TGTGCCAGCAGCTTTAAGCTGGGCGGGACCCAGTACTTC. Encoded protein: CASSFKLGGTQYF.

The V and J genes are TRBV18 and TRBJ1-1; 9 nucleotides line up with TRBD1. CDR1 is KGHSH, CDR2 LQKENI, per germline. This CDR3 contains 16 residues. Losses at the gene ends were 6 bases for V and 1 base for J; bases not matched to a gene: 9. The CDR3: CASSQLTGGRNTEAFF. As DNA, the CDR3 is TGTGCCAGCTCTCAACTTACAGGGGGCCGGAACACTGAAGCTTTCTTT.

The chain joins TRBV18 to TRBJ1-3, with D perhaps TRBD1 (5 bases). Trimming shortened V by 3 bases and J by 3 bases, and 9 bases separated the two germline ends. The germline CDR1 and CDR2 sequences are KGHSH and LQKENI. The CDR3 extends over 14 amino acids. CDR3 sequence: CASSPSGLGNTIYF. As DNA, the CDR3 is TGTGCCAGCTCACCCTCGGGACTTGGAAACACCATATATTTT. The variable domain in full, with the rest retrieved from reference TRBV18 and TRBJ1-3, is NAGVMQNPRHLVRRRGQEARLRCSPMKGHSHVYWYRQLPEEGLKFMVYLQKENIIDESGMPKERFSAEFPKEGPSILRIQQVVRGDSAAYFCASSPSGLGNTIYFGEGSWLTVV.

This clone occurred once. V gene TRBV6-5 combines with J gene TRBJ1-1, with TRBD1 matching over 11 bases. Germline V lookup: CDR1 MNHEY, CDR2 SVGAGI. V lost 1 base to trimming and J lost 5 bases; unmatched junction nucleotides: 3. The CDR3 has 15 residues. CDR3 coding DNA: TGTGCCAGCAGTTACTTCGGACAGGGGGCGACTGAAGCTTTCTTT. Amino acids: CASSYFGQGATEAFF.

CDR3 amino acids: CASSLEGVRNQPQHF. DNA of the CDR3: TGTGCCAGCAGTTTGGAGGGGGTTCGCAATCAGCCCCAGCATTTT. The V and J genes are TRBV27 and TRBJ1-5; a possible D gene is TRBD1 (6 bases). V lost 3 bases, J lost 2 bases, and 11 bases lay in between. The CDR3 length is 15 residues. Looked up from germline, CDR1 is MNHEY and CDR2 is SMNVEV (reference sequence).

The CDR3 region has the DNA TGTGCCAGCAGCGTAGCCTCCGGGACTAGCGGGGGTGGGCAGTTCTTC. Translated, it gives CASSVASGTSGGGQFF. The V and J genes are TRBV9 and TRBJ2-1; 14 bases fit TRBD2. There are 16 residues in the CDR3. Per the germline V gene, CDR1 is SGDLS and CDR2 is YYNGEE. The V gene end was trimmed by 0 bases and the J gene end by 12 bases; junction bases not matched to a gene: 8.

J is TRBJ1-1 and V is TRBV2, with D perhaps TRBD1 (5 bases). The CDR3 length is 14 residues. CDR1 is SNHLY, CDR2 FYNNEI, per germline. With 5 bases removed from V and 1 base from J, the gap between germline ends came to 11 bases. CDR3 protein: CASSNRRANTEAFF. As DNA, the CDR3 is TGTGCCAGCAGTAACAGGAGGGCGAACACTGAAGCTTTCTTT.

V and J are TRBV5-1 and TRBJ1-6, with 9 nucleotides matching TRBD1. V shed 3 bases, J shed 6 bases, and the junction held 1 base outside the gene matches. CDR3 length equals 14 residues. Germline-derived CDR1 and CDR2 are SGHRS and YFSETQ. The CDR3 here is CASSWGQGNSPLHF. As DNA, the CDR3 is TGCGCCAGCAGCTGGGGACAGGGTAATTCACCCCTCCACTTT.

The CDR3 sequence: CASSHGTAYNSPLHF. CDR3 nucleotides: TGTGCCAGCAGCCATGGGACAGCCTATAATTCACCCCTCCACTTT. This chain joins TRBV7-6 and TRBJ1-6, with TRBD1 matching over 7 bases. V shed 5 bases, J shed 2 bases, and the junction held 3 bases outside the gene matches. The CDR3 contains 15 residues. Germline lookup yields CDR1 SGHVS and CDR2 FNYEAQ.

This chain joins TRBV23-1 and TRBJ2-7, with 7 bases that match TRBD1. TRBV23-1 is an ORF, and what it does is uncertain. The CDR3 spans 15 residues. V shed 4 bases and J 11 bases; nucleotides not matched to a gene: 17. This chain's CDR3 is CASSPRQGRGEEKYF. The CDR3 DNA reads as TGCGCCAGCAGTCCACGACAGGGAAGGGGTGAGGAGAAGTACTTC.

J is TRBJ2-5 and V is TRBV28, with TRBD2 matching over 8 bases. The assigned J gene may be wrong: the sequence end matches TRBJ2-7 better. The germline gives CDR1 MDHEN, CDR2 SYDVKM. CDR3 length equals 15 residues. CDR3 in amino acids: CASSPDREGAYEQYF. In DNA, the CDR3 is TGTGCCAGCAGTCCAGACCGGGAGGGAGCCTACGAGCAGTACTTC.

The J gene is TRBJ2-5, the V gene TRBV7-7; possibly TRBD1 for D (6 bases). The CDR3 consists of 13 residues. CDR1 is SSHAT, CDR2 FNYEAQ, per germline (reference sequence). V was trimmed by 4 bases and J by 2 bases, leaving 8 bases between them. As DNA, the CDR3 is TGTGCCAGCAGCTCGGACAGACAAGAGACCCAGTACTTC. Encoded protein: CASSSDRQETQYF.

This chain links TRBV19 with TRBJ2-5; 8 bases are shared with TRBD2. The V gene end was trimmed by 3 bases and the J gene end by 3 bases; junction bases not matched to a gene: 3. The CDR3 consists of 14 residues. The V gene's germline CDR1 is LNHDA and CDR2 SQIVND (reference sequence). DNA for the CDR3: TGTGCCAGTAGTATTACACTAGCGGAAGAGACCCAGTACTTC. This encodes CASSITLAEETQYF.

This rearrangement joins TRBV7-9 to TRBJ2-5, with 7 positions matching TRBD2. The CDR3 runs to 14 residues. Germline assignment: CDR1 SEHNR and CDR2 FQNEAQ (reference sequence). V lost 2 bases, J lost 4 bases, and 4 bases stayed unmatched. For the CDR3, the DNA is TGTGCCAGCAGCTTACTGTCGGGGGGAGAGACCCAGTACTTC. Residues: CASSLLSGGETQYF.

The sample holds a few counts of this clone. The rearrangement joins TRBV5-1 to TRBJ1-1, with unresolved D. V was shortened by 3 bases and J by 1 base, with 10 bases between the two germline ends. Germline V CDR1 and CDR2: SGHRS, YFSETQ. The CDR3 covers 14 residues. CDR3 DNA sequence: TGCGCCAGCAGCTACGAGCCCGCGAACACTGAAGCTTTCTTT. Its translation: CASSYEPANTEAFF.

This chain connects TRBV5-1 to TRBJ2-5; 13 bases match TRBD2. CDR1 and CDR2 from the germline V gene are SGHRS and YFSETQ. V lost 2 bases, J lost 3 bases, and 1 base stayed unmatched. The CDR3 has 15 amino acids. The CDR3 bases are TGCGCCAGCAGCTTAGGGACTAGCGGGGAAGAGACCCAGTACTTC. Protein sequence: CASSLGTSGEETQYF. The variable domain in full, with the rest retrieved from reference TRBV5-1 and TRBJ2-5, is KAGVTQTPRYLIKTRGQQVTLSCSPISGHRSVSWYQQTPGQGLQFLFEYFSETQRNKGNFPGRFSGRQFSNSRSEMNVSTLELGDSALYLCASSLGTSGEETQYFGPGTRLLVL.

CDR3 DNA sequence: TGTGCCAGCTCACCAGGGCAGGTTCCCCCCACTGAAGCTTTCTTT. This codes for CASSPGQVPPTEAFF. The chain combines TRBV18 with TRBJ1-1; D is undetermined. The CDR3 length is 15 residues. Germline values: CDR1 KGHSH, CDR2 LQKENI. V was clipped by 2 bases and J by 4 bases, with 14 bases between them.

The V and J genes are TRBV10-3 and TRBJ2-7; D is possibly TRBD2 (5 bases). Germline V gene data show CDR1 as ENHRY and CDR2 as SYGVKD. The ends were cut back, 5 bases at V and 7 bases at J, with 15 bases in the middle. The CDR3 consists of 13 residues. CDR3 DNA sequence: TGTGCCATCAGTTGGACTGAGGGATGGGAGCAGTACTTC. Translating gives CAISWTEGWEQYF.